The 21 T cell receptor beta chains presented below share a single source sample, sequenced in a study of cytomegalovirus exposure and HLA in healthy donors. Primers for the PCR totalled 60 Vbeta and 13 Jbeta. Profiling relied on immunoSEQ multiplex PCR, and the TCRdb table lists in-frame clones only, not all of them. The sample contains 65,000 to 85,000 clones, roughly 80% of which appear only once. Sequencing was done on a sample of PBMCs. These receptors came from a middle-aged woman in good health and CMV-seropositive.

CDR3 amino acids: CASSLRTSGFQETQYF. CDR3 in DNA: TGTGCCAGCAGCTTGAGGACTAGCGGATTTCAAGAGACCCAGTACTTC. The chain couples TRBV11-2 to TRBJ2-5; 10 bases match TRBD2. The junction had 6 bases not matched to a gene; V was cut back by 3 bases and J by 2 bases. The length of the CDR3 is 16 residues. Germline lookup yields CDR1 SGHAT and CDR2 FQNNGV.

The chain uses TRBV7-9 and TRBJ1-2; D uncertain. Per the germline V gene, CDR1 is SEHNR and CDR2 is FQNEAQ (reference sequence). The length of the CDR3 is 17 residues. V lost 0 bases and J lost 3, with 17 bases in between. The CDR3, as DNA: TGTGCCAGCAGCTTAGCCGAGTGGGGAGATCTGCACTATGGCTACACCTTC. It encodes CASSLAEWGDLHYGYTF.

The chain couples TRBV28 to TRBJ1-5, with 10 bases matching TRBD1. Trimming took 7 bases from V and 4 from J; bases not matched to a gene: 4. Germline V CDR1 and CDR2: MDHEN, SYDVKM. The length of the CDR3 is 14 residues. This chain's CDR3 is CASTDRGRNQPQHF. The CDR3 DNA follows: TGTGCCAGCACCGACAGGGGGCGGAATCAGCCCCAGCATTTT.

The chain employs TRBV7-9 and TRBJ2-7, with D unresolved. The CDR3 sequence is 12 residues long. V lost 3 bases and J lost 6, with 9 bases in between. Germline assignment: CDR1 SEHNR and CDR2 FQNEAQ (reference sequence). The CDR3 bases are TGTGCCAGCAGCTTGCCAGGTCTCGAGCAGTACTTC. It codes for CASSLPGLEQYF.

The CDR3 region is CASRKLSGRIYADTQYF. The DNA of the CDR3 is TGCGCCAGCAGAAAGCTTAGCGGGAGGATTTATGCAGATACGCAGTATTTT. This chain connects TRBV10-2 to TRBJ2-3; 10 nucleotides align to TRBD2. Germline CDR1 reads WSHSY; CDR2 reads SAAADI. V lost 6 bases, J lost 4 bases, and 13 bases stayed unmatched. The CDR3 length is 17 residues.

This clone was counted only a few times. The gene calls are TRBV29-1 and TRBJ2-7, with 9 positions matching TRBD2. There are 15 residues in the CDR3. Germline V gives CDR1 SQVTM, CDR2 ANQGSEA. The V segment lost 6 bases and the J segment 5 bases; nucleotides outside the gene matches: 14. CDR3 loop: CSVTWASGTPDEQYF. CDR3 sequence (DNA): TGCAGCGTGACTTGGGCTAGCGGGACCCCCGACGAGCAGTACTTC.

The CDR3 DNA is TGTGCCAGCAGTTTAAAGGGGGCGCACTACGAGCAGTACTTC. The encoded protein is CASSLKGAHYEQYF. The rearrangement links TRBV6-6 to TRBJ2-7, with 7 positions matching TRBD1. With V trimmed by 4 bases and J by 3 bases, 6 bases remained unmatched. Germline V gene sequence: CDR1 MNHNY, CDR2 SVGAGI (reference sequence). This CDR3 has 14 amino acids.

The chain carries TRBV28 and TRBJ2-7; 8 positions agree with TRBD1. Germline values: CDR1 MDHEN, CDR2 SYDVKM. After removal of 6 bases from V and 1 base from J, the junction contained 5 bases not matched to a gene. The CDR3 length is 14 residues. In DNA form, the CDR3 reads TGTGCCAGCAGAGCCACAGGGGGGTCCTACGAGCAGTACTTC. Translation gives CASRATGGSYEQYF. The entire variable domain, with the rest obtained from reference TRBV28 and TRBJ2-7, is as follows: DVKVTQSSRYLVKRTGEKVFLECVQDMDHENMFWYRQDPGLGLRLIYFSYDVKMKEKGDIPEGYSVSREKKERFSLILESASTNQTSMYLCASRATGGSYEQYFGPGTRLTVT.

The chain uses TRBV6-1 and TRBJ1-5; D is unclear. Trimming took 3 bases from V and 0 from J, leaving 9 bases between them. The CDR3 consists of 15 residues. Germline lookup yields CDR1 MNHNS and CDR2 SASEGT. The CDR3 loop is CASSDKQLSNQPQHF. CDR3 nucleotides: TGTGCCAGCAGTGACAAACAGCTTAGCAATCAGCCCCAGCATTTT.

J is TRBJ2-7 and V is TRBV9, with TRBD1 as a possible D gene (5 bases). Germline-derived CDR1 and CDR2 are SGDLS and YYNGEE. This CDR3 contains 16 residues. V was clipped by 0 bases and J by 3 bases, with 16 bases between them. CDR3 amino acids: CASSVAVTATDYEQYF. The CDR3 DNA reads TGTGCCAGCAGCGTAGCAGTGACAGCCACTGACTACGAGCAGTACTTC.

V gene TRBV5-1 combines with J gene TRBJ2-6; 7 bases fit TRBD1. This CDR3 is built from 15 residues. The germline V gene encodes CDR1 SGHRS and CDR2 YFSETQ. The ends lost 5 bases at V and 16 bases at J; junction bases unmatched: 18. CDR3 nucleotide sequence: TGCGCCAGCAGGCCCCACCTGGGACAGAGGCAAATTCTGACTTTC. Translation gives CASRPHLGQRQILTF. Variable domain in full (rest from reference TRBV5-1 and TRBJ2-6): KAGVTQTPRYLIKTRGQQVTLSCSPISGHRSVSWYQQTPGQGLQFLFEYFSETQRNKGNFPGRFSGRQFSNSRSEMNVSTLELGDSALYLCASRPHLGQRQILTFGAGSRLTVL.

CDR3 amino acids: CASSLTYGYTF. The CDR3 nucleotides read TGTGCCAGCAGTCTAACCTATGGCTACACCTTC. The chain joins TRBV6-1 to TRBJ1-2; no clear D. CDR1 is MNHNS, CDR2 SASEGT, per germline. Trimming left V 5 bases short and J 4 bases short, with 5 bases between. This CDR3 has 11 amino acids.

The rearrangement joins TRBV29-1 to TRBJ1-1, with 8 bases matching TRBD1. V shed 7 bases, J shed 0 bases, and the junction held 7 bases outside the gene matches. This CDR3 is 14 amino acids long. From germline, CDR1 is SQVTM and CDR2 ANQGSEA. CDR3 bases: TGCAGCGCCCAGAGGACAGGGTTGAACACTGAAGCTTTCTTT. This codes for CSAQRTGLNTEAFF.

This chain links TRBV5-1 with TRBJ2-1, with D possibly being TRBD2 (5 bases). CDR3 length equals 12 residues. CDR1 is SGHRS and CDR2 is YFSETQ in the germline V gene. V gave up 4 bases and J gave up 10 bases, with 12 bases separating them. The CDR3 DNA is TGCGCCAGCAGCCCGGCGGGCCGGGAGCAGTTCTTC. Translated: CASSPAGREQFF.

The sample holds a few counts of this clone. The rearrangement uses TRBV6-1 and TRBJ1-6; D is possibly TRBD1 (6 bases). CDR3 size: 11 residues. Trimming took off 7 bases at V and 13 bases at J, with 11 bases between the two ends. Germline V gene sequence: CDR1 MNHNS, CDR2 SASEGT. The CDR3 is CASTLTGPLHF. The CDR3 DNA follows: TGTGCCAGCACTCTCACAGGGCCCCTCCACTTT.

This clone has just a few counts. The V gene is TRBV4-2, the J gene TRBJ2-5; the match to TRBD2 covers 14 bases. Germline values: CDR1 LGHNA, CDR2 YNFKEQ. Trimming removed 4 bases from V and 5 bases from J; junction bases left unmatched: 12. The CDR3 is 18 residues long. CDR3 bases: TGTGCCAGCAGCCCGTGGGGGACTAGCGGGAGTAGGGATGAGACCCAGTACTTC. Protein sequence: CASSPWGTSGSRDETQYF.

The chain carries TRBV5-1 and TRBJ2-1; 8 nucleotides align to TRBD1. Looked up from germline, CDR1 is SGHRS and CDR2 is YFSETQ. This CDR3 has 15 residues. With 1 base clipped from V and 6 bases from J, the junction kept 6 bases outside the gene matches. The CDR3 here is CASSLQDRDLNEQFF. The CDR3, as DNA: TGCGCCAGCAGCTTGCAGGACAGGGACCTCAATGAGCAGTTCTTC.

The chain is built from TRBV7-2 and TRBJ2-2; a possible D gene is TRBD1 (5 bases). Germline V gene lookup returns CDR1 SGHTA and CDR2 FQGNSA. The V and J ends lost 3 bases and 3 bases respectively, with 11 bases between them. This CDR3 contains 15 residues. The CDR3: CASSLEGAHTGELFF. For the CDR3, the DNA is TGTGCCAGCAGCTTGGAAGGGGCGCACACCGGGGAGCTGTTTTTT. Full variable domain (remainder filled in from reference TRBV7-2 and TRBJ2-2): GAGVSQSPSNKVTEKGKDVELRCDPISGHTALYWYRQSLGQGLEFLIYFQGNSAPDKSGLPSDRFSAERTGGSVSTLTIQRTQQEDSAVYLCASSLEGAHTGELFFGEGSRLTVL.

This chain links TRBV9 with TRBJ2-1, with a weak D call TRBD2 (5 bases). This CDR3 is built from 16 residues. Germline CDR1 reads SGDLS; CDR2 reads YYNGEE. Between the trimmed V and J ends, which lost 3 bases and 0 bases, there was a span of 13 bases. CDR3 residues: CASSALGSGSYNEQFF. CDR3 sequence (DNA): TGTGCCAGCAGCGCATTAGGCAGCGGCTCCTACAATGAGCAGTTCTTC.

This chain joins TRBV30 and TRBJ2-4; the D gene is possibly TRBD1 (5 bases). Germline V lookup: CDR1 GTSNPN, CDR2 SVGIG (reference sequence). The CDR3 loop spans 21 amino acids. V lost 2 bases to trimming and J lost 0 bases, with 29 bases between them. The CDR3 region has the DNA TGTGCCTGGAGTCGTCAATGGCCAGGGCCAATTGATTTCCTAGCCAAAAACATTCAGTACTTC. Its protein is CAWSRQWPGPIDFLAKNIQYF.

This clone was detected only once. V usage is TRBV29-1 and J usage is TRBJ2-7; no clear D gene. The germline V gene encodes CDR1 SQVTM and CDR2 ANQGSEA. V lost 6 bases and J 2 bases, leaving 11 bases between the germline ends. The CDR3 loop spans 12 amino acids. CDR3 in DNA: TGCAGCGTGGGCCCCACCGCCTACGAGCAGTACTTC. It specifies CSVGPTAYEQYF.